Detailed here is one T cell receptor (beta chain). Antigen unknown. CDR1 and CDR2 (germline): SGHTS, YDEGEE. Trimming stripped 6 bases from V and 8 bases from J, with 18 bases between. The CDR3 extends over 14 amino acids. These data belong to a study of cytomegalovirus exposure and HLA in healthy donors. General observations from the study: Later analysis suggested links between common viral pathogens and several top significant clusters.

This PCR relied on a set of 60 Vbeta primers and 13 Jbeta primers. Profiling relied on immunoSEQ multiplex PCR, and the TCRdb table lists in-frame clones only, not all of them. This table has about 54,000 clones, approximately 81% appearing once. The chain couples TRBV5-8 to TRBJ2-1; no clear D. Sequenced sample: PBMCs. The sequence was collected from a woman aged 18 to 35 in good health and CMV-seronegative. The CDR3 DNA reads TGTGCCAGCACCCCCTCAATACGAGCCGATGAGCAGTTCTTC. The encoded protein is CASTPSIRADEQFF.